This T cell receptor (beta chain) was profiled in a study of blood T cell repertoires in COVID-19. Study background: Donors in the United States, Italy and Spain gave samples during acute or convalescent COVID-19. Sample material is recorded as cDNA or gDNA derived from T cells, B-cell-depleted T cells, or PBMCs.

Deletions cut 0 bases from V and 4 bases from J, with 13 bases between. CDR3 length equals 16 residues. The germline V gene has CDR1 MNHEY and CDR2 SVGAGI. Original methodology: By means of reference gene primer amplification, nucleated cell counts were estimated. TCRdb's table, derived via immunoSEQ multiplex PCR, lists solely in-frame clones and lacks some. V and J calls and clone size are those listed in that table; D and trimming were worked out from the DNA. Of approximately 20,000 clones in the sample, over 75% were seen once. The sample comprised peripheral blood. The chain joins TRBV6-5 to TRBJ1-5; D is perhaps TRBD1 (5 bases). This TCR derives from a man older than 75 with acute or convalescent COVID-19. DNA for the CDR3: TGTGCCAGCAGTTACTCCCGGGGGTCTGGGAATCAGCCCCAGCATTTT. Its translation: CASSYSRGSGNQPQHF.